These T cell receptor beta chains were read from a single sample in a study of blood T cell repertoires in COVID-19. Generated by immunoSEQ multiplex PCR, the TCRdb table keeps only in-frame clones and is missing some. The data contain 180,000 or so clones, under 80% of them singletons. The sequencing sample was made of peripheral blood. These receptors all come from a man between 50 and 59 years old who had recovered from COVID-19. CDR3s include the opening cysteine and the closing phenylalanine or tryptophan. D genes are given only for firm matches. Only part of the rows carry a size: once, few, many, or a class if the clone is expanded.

CDR3aa: CASSRKERDSNEQFF
CDR3nt: TGCGCCAGCAGCCGAAAAGAACGGGACAGCAATGAGCAGTTCTTC
v_gene: TRBV5-1
d_gene: TRBD1
abundance: few
j_gene: TRBJ2-1
len: 15

CDR3aa: CASTIGGYTGELFF
CDR3nt: TGTGCCAGTACCATTGGCGGATACACCGGGGAGCTGTTTTTT
v_gene: TRBV19
d_gene: -
abundance: -
j_gene: TRBJ2-2
len: 14

CDR3aa: CSASVVGGVTDTQYF
CDR3nt: TGCAGTGCTAGTGTCGTGGGAGGGGTCACAGATACGCAGTATTTT
v_gene: TRBV20-1
d_gene: TRBD2
abundance: -
j_gene: TRBJ2-3
len: 15

CDR3aa: CASSKIRAGGSENEQFF
CDR3nt: TGTGCCAGTAGTAAAATTAGAGCGGGAGGTAGCGAGAATGAGCAGTTCTTC
v_gene: TRBV19
d_gene: TRBD2
abundance: -
j_gene: TRBJ2-1
len: 17

CDR3aa: CASSPGVETQYF
CDR3nt: TGTGCCAGCAGCCCAGGGGTGGAGACCCAGTACTTC
v_gene: TRBV7-9
d_gene: -
abundance: -
j_gene: TRBJ2-5
len: 12

CDR3aa: CASSRGQARQPQHF
CDR3nt: TGTGCCAGCAGCCGAGGACAGGCTCGTCAGCCCCAGCATTTT
v_gene: TRBV6-5
d_gene: TRBD1
abundance: many
j_gene: TRBJ1-5
len: 14

CDR3aa: CASSKLISGANVLTF
CDR3nt: TGTGCCAGCAGCAAATTAATCTCTGGGGCCAACGTCCTGACTTTC
v_gene: TRBV21-1
d_gene: -
abundance: -
j_gene: TRBJ2-6
len: 15

CDR3aa: CASSPRTSGTYEQYF
CDR3nt: TGTGCCAGCAGCCCCCGGACTAGCGGGACCTACGAGCAGTACTTC
v_gene: TRBV11-2
d_gene: TRBD2
abundance: once
j_gene: TRBJ2-7
len: 15

CDR3aa: CASSPQSSGNTIYF
CDR3nt: TGTGCCAGTAGTCCTCAGTCCTCTGGAAACACCATATATTTT
v_gene: TRBV19
d_gene: -
abundance: -
j_gene: TRBJ1-3
len: 14

CDR3aa: CASNTQGKTETQYF
CDR3nt: TGTGCCAGCAATACACAGGGGAAGACGGAGACCCAGTACTTC
v_gene: TRBV2
d_gene: TRBD1
abundance: -
j_gene: TRBJ2-5
len: 14

CDR3aa: CASSLAGSSYNEQFF
CDR3nt: TGTGCCAGCAGTCTAGCGGGCAGCTCCTACAATGAGCAGTTCTTC
v_gene: TRBV7-3
d_gene: TRBD2
abundance: once
j_gene: TRBJ2-1
len: 15

CDR3aa: CASSLVTSGSSYNEQFF
CDR3nt: TGTGCCAGCAGCTTAGTTACTAGCGGAAGCTCCTACAATGAGCAGTTCTTC
v_gene: TRBV7-6
d_gene: TRBD2
abundance: -
j_gene: TRBJ2-1
len: 17

CDR3aa: CAWRWTDASTEAFF
CDR3nt: TGTGCCTGGAGATGGACAGACGCGAGCACTGAAGCTTTCTTT
v_gene: TRBV30
d_gene: -
abundance: few
j_gene: TRBJ1-1
len: 14

CDR3aa: CASSAPGTGPREQYF
CDR3nt: TGTGCCAGCAGCGCACCCGGGACAGGGCCTCGCGAGCAGTACTTC
v_gene: TRBV3-1/TRBV3-2
d_gene: TRBD1
abundance: -
j_gene: TRBJ2-7
len: 15

CDR3aa: CASSQGIRGYTF
CDR3nt: TGTGCCAGCAGTCAGGGTATTCGTGGCTACACCTTC
v_gene: TRBV28
d_gene: -
abundance: -
j_gene: TRBJ1-2
len: 12

CDR3aa: CASRRTGATNEKLFF
CDR3nt: TGCGCCAGCAGACGCACAGGGGCAACTAATGAAAAACTGTTTTTT
v_gene: TRBV4-3
d_gene: TRBD1
abundance: -
j_gene: TRBJ1-4
len: 15

CDR3aa: CATSDLATSRGADTQYF
CDR3nt: TGTGCCACCAGTGATTTGGCGACTAGCCGGGGGGCGGATACGCAGTATTTT
v_gene: TRBV24-1
d_gene: -
abundance: -
j_gene: TRBJ2-3
len: 17

CDR3aa: CATASYTSGGYNEQFF
CDR3nt: TGTGCCACCGCCTCCTATACTAGCGGGGGTTACAATGAGCAGTTCTTC
v_gene: TRBV15
d_gene: TRBD2
abundance: -
j_gene: TRBJ2-1
len: 16

CDR3aa: CASSQDSGGSYNEQFF
CDR3nt: TGTGCCAGCAGCCAAGATTCGGGGGGCTCCTACAATGAGCAGTTCTTC
v_gene: TRBV3-1/TRBV3-2
d_gene: TRBD2
abundance: few
j_gene: TRBJ2-1
len: 16

CDR3aa: CASSPPGEGAGYGYTF
CDR3nt: TGTGCCAGCAGTCCCCCCGGCGAGGGGGCTGGATATGGCTACACCTTC
v_gene: TRBV28
d_gene: TRBD1
abundance: few
j_gene: TRBJ1-2
len: 16

CDR3aa: CASSQGHRADYGYTF
CDR3nt: TGCGCCAGCAGCCAAGGTCACAGGGCAGACTATGGCTACACCTTC
v_gene: TRBV4-1
d_gene: -
abundance: -
j_gene: TRBJ1-2
len: 15

CDR3aa: CASSEDRGNEKLFF
CDR3nt: TGTGCCAGCAGCGAGGACAGGGGTAATGAAAAACTGTTTTTT
v_gene: TRBV11-2
d_gene: TRBD1
abundance: once
j_gene: TRBJ1-4
len: 14

CDR3aa: CASSSEGELYEQYF
CDR3nt: TGTGCCAGCAGCTCGGAGGGAGAACTTTACGAGCAGTACTTC
v_gene: TRBV7-6
d_gene: -
abundance: -
j_gene: TRBJ2-7
len: 14

CDR3aa: CASSPRGANTGELFF
CDR3nt: TGTGCCAGCTCACCCAGGGGAGCGAACACCGGGGAGCTGTTTTTT
v_gene: TRBV18
d_gene: -
abundance: -
j_gene: TRBJ2-2
len: 15

CDR3aa: CASSSRDRAYGYTF
CDR3nt: TGTGCCAGTAGTTCCCGGGACAGGGCGTATGGCTACACCTTC
v_gene: TRBV19
d_gene: TRBD1
abundance: -
j_gene: TRBJ1-2
len: 14

CDR3aa: CASSHGGSPLHF
CDR3nt: TGTGCCAGCAGCCACGGGGGTTCACCCCTCCACTTT
v_gene: TRBV3-1/TRBV3-2
d_gene: -
abundance: -
j_gene: TRBJ1-6
len: 12

CDR3aa: CASSLSGLAASEQYF
CDR3nt: TGTGCCAGCAGCTTATCGGGACTAGCTGCCTCCGAGCAGTACTTC
v_gene: TRBV7-9
d_gene: TRBD2
abundance: -
j_gene: TRBJ2-7
len: 15

CDR3aa: CASRLAGYTGELFF
CDR3nt: TGTGCCAGTAGGCTAGCGGGATACACCGGGGAGCTGTTTTTT
v_gene: TRBV28
d_gene: TRBD2
abundance: -
j_gene: TRBJ2-2
len: 14

CDR3aa: CASSHVRVPHEQYF
CDR3nt: TGCGCCAGCAGCCATGTCCGAGTTCCCCACGAGCAGTACTTC
v_gene: TRBV4-1
d_gene: -
abundance: -
j_gene: TRBJ2-7
len: 14

CDR3aa: CASSQNLQGTTDTQYF
CDR3nt: TGCGCCAGCAGCCAAAACTTACAGGGAACCACAGATACGCAGTATTTT
v_gene: TRBV4-1
d_gene: -
abundance: -
j_gene: TRBJ2-3
len: 16

CDR3aa: CSANQGTEAFF
CDR3nt: TGCAGTGCTAACCAGGGTACTGAAGCTTTCTTT
v_gene: TRBV20-1
d_gene: -
abundance: -
j_gene: TRBJ1-1
len: 11

CDR3aa: CASSKAGDVPDRVRGGYTF
CDR3nt: TGTGCCAGCAGCAAAGCCGGCGATGTCCCGGATCGGGTGCGGGGTGGCTACACCTTC
v_gene: TRBV21-1
d_gene: -
abundance: -
j_gene: TRBJ1-2
len: 19

CDR3aa: CASSLVGASGTPLHF
CDR3nt: TGTGCCAGCAGCTTGGTAGGGGCTAGCGGAACACCCCTCCACTTT
v_gene: TRBV5-6
d_gene: -
abundance: -
j_gene: TRBJ1-6
len: 15

CDR3aa: CASSLSTDYGYTF
CDR3nt: TGTGCCAGCAGCTTAAGCACAGACTATGGCTACACCTTC
v_gene: TRBV7-8
d_gene: -
abundance: few
j_gene: TRBJ1-2
len: 13

CDR3aa: CASSAYTGLGEAFF
CDR3nt: TGTGCCAGCAGCGCGTACACAGGGTTGGGGGAAGCTTTCTTT
v_gene: TRBV11-2
d_gene: -
abundance: -
j_gene: TRBJ1-1
len: 14

CDR3aa: CASSLTTGPAYEQYF
CDR3nt: TGTGCCAGCTCACTTACGACAGGGCCAGCCTACGAGCAGTACTTC
v_gene: TRBV18
d_gene: TRBD1
abundance: -
j_gene: TRBJ2-7
len: 15

CDR3aa: CASSLGGPNYGYTF
CDR3nt: TGTGCCAGCAGCCTGGGTGGGCCTAACTATGGCTACACCTTC
v_gene: TRBV5-8
d_gene: -
abundance: -
j_gene: TRBJ1-2
len: 14

CDR3aa: CASSTLTSGSTDTQYF
CDR3nt: TGCGCCAGCAGCACCCTGACTAGCGGGAGCACAGATACGCAGTATTTT
v_gene: TRBV5-1
d_gene: TRBD2
abundance: -
j_gene: TRBJ2-3
len: 16

CDR3aa: CASSLSQGVLPEQYF
CDR3nt: TGTGCCAGCAGCTTATCACAGGGGGTTCTTCCCGAGCAGTACTTC
v_gene: TRBV7-2
d_gene: TRBD1
abundance: few
j_gene: TRBJ2-7
len: 15

CDR3aa: CASSQIQGAGTGELFF
CDR3nt: TGTGCCAGCAGCCAAATACAGGGGGCTGGGACCGGGGAGCTGTTTTTT
v_gene: TRBV4-2
d_gene: TRBD1
abundance: -
j_gene: TRBJ2-2
len: 16

CDR3aa: CSASLLGRVEKLFF
CDR3nt: TGCAGTGCTAGTCTTCTGGGCAGGGTCGAAAAACTGTTTTTT
v_gene: TRBV20-1
d_gene: -
abundance: -
j_gene: TRBJ1-4
len: 14

CDR3aa: CASSSGQGGTGELFF
CDR3nt: TGTGCCAGCAGCTCCGGGCAGGGGGGAACCGGGGAGCTGTTTTTT
v_gene: TRBV7-7
d_gene: -
abundance: -
j_gene: TRBJ2-2
len: 15

CDR3aa: CSVRLAGETQYF
CDR3nt: TGCAGCGTTAGACTAGCGGGAGAGACCCAGTACTTC
v_gene: TRBV29-1
d_gene: TRBD2
abundance: few
j_gene: TRBJ2-5
len: 12

CDR3aa: CASSLFPGGDQPQHF
CDR3nt: TGTGCCAGCAGCTTATTCCCCGGGGGGGATCAGCCCCAGCATTTT
v_gene: TRBV7-2
d_gene: -
abundance: -
j_gene: TRBJ1-5
len: 15

CDR3aa: CASKGGAAGFEPQHF
CDR3nt: TGTGCCAGCAAGGGGGGGGCCGCCGGGTTTGAGCCCCAGCATTTT
v_gene: TRBV2
d_gene: -
abundance: -
j_gene: TRBJ1-5
len: 15

CDR3aa: CASSQAGRVSNQPQHF
CDR3nt: TGTGCCAGCAGCCAAGCTGGCAGGGTTAGCAATCAGCCCCAGCATTTT
v_gene: TRBV4-2
d_gene: -
abundance: -
j_gene: TRBJ1-5
len: 16

CDR3aa: CASSLQGSNTGELFF
CDR3nt: TGTGCCAGCAGCCTACAGGGGTCGAACACCGGGGAGCTGTTTTTT
v_gene: TRBV7-3
d_gene: TRBD1
abundance: -
j_gene: TRBJ2-2
len: 15